This TCR beta chain emerged from a study of naive and memory T cell subsets. This clonotype was observed at least ten times. The target antigen is unknown. Both TRBC1 and TRBC2 were covered by a beta constant-region primer of two equimolar oligonucleotides. Four rounds of PCR amplified the ligated cDNA using nested alpha and beta constant-region primers plus SP2. TCRdb ran MiXCR on the UMI-ligation and nested PCR reads and lists one entry per CDR3 protein. Of 20,000 to 25,000 distinct CDR3 sequences in the sample, roughly 10% were seen once. CMV status came from CD4+ IFNgamma after overnight CMV lysate stimulation. Cells stained for CD3, CD4, CD8, CD45RA and CD27 were sorted into four subsets. Study outcomes and limitations: There was no ground truth to check naive and memory subset results.

The CDR3 has 16 residues. With V trimmed by 5 bases and J by 3 bases, 6 bases remained unmatched. Germline-derived CDR1 and CDR2 are MNHEY and SVGEGT. The J gene is TRBJ2-2, the V gene TRBV6-2 or TRBV6-3; TRBD1 matches at 10 bases. The specimen was central memory CD8+ T cells from blood. The TCR originated in a human donor in good health. The CDR3 reads CASSDPGTGDTGELFF. In DNA form, the CDR3 reads TGTGCCAGCAGTGACCCGGGGACAGGGGACACCGGGGAGCTGTTTTTT.